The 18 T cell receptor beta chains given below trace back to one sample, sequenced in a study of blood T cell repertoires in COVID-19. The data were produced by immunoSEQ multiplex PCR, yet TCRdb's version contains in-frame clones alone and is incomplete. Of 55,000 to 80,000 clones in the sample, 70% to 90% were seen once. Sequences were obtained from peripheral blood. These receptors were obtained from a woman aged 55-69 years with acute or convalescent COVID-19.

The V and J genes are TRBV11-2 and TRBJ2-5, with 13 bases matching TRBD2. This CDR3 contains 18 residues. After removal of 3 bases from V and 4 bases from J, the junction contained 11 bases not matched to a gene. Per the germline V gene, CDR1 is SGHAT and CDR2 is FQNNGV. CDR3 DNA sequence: TGTGCCAGCAGCTTCAGGACTAGCGGGAGACTCATGAGAGAGACCCAGTACTTC. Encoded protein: CASSFRTSGRLMRETQYF.

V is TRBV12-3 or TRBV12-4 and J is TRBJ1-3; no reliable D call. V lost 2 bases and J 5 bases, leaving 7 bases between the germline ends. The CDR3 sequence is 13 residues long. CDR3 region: CASSLSRRNTIYF. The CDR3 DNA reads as TGTGCCAGCAGTTTAAGCCGTAGAAACACCATATATTTT.

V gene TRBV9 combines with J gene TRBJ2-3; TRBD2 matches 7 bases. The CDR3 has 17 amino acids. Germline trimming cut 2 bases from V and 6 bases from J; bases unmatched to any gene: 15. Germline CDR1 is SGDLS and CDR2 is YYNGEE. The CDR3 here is CASSVNPGLVLQDTQYF. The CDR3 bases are TGTGCCAGCAGCGTCAATCCAGGACTAGTCCTTCAGGATACGCAGTATTTT.

CDR3 sequence reads: CASSLSGNQPQHF. The DNA of the CDR3 is TGTGCCAGCAGCTTGTCAGGCAATCAGCCCCAGCATTTT. The chain has TRBV5-4 and TRBJ1-5; D is unclear. The V gene's germline CDR1 is SGHNT and CDR2 YYREEE (reference sequence). This CDR3 has 13 amino acids. The V end was cut by 1 base, the J end by 2 bases, with 4 bases between. The full variable domain, completed using reference TRBV5-4 and TRBJ1-5, is ETGVTQSPTHLIKTRGQQVTLRCSSQSGHNTVSWYQQALGQGPQFIFQYYREEENGRGNFPPRFSGLQFPNYSSELNVNALELDDSALYLCASSLSGNQPQHFGDGTRLSIL.

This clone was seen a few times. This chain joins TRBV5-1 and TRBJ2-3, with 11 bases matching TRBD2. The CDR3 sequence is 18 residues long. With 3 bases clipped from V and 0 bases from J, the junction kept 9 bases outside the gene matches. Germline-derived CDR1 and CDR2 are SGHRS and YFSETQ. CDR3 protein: CASSSGLWTSGSTDTQYF. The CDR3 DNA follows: TGCGCCAGCAGCTCGGGATTGTGGACTAGCGGGAGCACAGATACGCAGTATTTT.

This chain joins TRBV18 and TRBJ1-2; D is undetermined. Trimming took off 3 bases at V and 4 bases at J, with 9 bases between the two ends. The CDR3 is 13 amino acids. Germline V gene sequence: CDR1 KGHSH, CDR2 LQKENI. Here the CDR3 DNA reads TGTGCCAGCTCACCGGACTCCTTCTATGGCTACACCTTC. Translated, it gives CASSPDSFYGYTF.

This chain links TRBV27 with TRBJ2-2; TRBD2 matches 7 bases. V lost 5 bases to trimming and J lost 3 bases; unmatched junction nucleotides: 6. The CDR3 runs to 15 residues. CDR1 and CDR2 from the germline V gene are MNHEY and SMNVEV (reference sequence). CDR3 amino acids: CASSGGGTYTGELFF. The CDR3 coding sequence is TGTGCCAGCAGTGGCGGGGGAACGTACACCGGGGAGCTGTTTTTT.

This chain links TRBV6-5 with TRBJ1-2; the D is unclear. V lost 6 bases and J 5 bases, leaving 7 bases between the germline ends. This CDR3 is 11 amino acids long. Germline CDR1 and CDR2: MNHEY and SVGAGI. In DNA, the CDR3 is TGTGCCAGCAGGCGCGAGTATGGCTACACCTTC. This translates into CASRREYGYTF.

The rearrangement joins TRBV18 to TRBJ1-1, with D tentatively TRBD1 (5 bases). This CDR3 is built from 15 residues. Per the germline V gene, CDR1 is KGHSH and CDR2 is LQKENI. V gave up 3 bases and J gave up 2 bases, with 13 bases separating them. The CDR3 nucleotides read TGTGCCAGCTCACCTGAGACAGTAAGTAACACTGAAGCTTTCTTT. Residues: CASSPETVSNTEAFF.

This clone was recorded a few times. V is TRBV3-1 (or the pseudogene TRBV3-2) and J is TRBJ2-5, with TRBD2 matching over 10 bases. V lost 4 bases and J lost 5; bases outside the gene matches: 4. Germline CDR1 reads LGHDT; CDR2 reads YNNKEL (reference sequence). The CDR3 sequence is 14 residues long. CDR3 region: CASSPGLARETQYF. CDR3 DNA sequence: TGTGCCAGCAGCCCGGGACTAGCGCGGGAGACCCAGTACTTC.

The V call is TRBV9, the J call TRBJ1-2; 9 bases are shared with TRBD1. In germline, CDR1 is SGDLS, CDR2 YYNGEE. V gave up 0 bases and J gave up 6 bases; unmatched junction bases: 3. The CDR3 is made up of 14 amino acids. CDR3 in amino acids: CASSVERDRDGYTF. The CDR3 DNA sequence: TGTGCCAGCAGCGTAGAGAGGGACAGGGATGGCTACACCTTC.

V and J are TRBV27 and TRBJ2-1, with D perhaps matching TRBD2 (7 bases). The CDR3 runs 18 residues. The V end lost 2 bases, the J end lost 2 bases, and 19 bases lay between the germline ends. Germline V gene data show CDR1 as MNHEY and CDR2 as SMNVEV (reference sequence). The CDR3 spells CASSLRGAGVGPYNEQFF. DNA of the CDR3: TGTGCCAGCAGTTTACGGGGGGCGGGAGTGGGCCCCTACAATGAGCAGTTCTTC.

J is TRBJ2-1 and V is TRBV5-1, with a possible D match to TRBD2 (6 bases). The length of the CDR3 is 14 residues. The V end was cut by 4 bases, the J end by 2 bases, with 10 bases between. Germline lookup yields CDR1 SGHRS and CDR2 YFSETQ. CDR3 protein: CASSTGDTYNEQFF. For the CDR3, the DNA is TGCGCCAGCAGCACGGGGGATACCTACAATGAGCAGTTCTTC.

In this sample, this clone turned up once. The DNA of the CDR3 is TGTGCCAGCAGTGAGGACACCTCCTACGAGCAGTACGTC. It specifies CASSEDTSYEQYV. The chain combines TRBV2 with TRBJ2-7; tentatively, D is TRBD1 (5 bases). V was clipped by 3 bases and J by 0 bases, with 6 bases between them. The CDR3 consists of 13 residues. Germline V lookup: CDR1 SNHLY, CDR2 FYNNEI.

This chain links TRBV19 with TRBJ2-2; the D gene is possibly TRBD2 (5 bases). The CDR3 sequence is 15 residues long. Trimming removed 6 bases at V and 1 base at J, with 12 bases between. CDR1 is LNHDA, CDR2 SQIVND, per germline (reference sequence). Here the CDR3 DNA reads TGTGCCAGTAGGAGCGGTCATGGGAACACCGGGGAGCTGTTTTTT. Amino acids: CASRSGHGNTGELFF. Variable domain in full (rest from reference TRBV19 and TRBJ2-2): DGGITQSPKYLFRKEGQNVTLSCEQNLNHDAMYWYRQDPGQGLRLIYYSQIVNDFQKGDIAEGYSVSREKKESFPLTVTSAQKNPTAFYLCASRSGHGNTGELFFGEGSRLTVL.

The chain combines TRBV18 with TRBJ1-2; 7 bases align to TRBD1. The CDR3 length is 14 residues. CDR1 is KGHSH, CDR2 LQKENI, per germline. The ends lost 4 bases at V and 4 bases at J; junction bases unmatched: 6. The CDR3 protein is CASSQKDRLYGYTF. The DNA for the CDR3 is TGTGCCAGCTCACAAAAGGACAGGCTCTATGGCTACACCTTC.

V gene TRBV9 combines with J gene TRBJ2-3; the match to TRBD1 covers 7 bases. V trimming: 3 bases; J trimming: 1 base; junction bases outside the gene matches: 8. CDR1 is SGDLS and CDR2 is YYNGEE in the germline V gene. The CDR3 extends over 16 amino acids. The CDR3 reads CASSARPGTGTDTQYF. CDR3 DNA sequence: TGTGCCAGCAGCGCCCGTCCCGGGACAGGCACAGATACGCAGTATTTT.

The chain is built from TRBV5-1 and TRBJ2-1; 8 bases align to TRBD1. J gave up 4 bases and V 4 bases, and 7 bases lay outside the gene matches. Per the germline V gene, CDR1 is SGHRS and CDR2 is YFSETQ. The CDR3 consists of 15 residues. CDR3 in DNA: TGCGCCAGCAGCCGCGGACAGGGTCGGTACAATGAGCAGTTCTTC. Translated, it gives CASSRGQGRYNEQFF.